These 27 T cell receptor beta chains originate from one sample sequenced in a study of T-cell reconstitution after alpha-beta-depleted transplantation in children. The TCRbeta library was prepared with unique molecular identifiers. TCRdb re-derived calls from the PCR reads in MiXCR, one entry per CDR3 protein. The sample shows a few hundred thousand distinct CDR3 sequences, around 16% of them seen only once. This sample comprised PBMCs, mostly from graft donor cells, obtained 360 days after TCRalphabeta/CD19-depleted stem cell transplant. The receptors stem from a boy under two years old who had a stem cell transplant for Wiskott-Aldrich syndrome, so the T cells may come from the graft donor.

This clonotype was seen a handful of times. V and J are TRBV4-1 and TRBJ1-3; TRBD1 matches at 7 bases. The junction had 4 bases not matched to a gene; V was cut back by 4 bases and J by 4 bases. Germline CDR1 MGHRA, CDR2 YSYEKL. This CDR3 spans 14 amino acids. CDR3 bases: TGCGCCAGCAGCCGCACAGGGGAAGGAAACACCATATATTTT. This translates into CASSRTGEGNTIYF.

This clonotype was picked up a small number of times. The chain couples TRBV20-1 to TRBJ2-2, with D perhaps TRBD2 (5 bases). Germline assignment: CDR1 DFQATT and CDR2 SNEGSKA (reference sequence). This CDR3 has 14 amino acids. V was pared by 3 bases and J by 0 bases, with 8 bases between. The CDR3 sequence is CSARRTANTGELFF. In DNA, the CDR3 is TGCAGTGCTAGGCGGACTGCGAACACCGGGGAGCTGTTTTTT.

The genes are TRBV12-3 or TRBV12-4 and TRBJ2-7; possibly TRBD1 or TRBD2 for D (5 bases each). The CDR3 loop spans 14 amino acids. With 2 bases removed from V and 7 bases from J, the gap between germline ends came to 15 bases. The CDR3 DNA follows: TGTGCCAGCAGTTTAAGGAGCGGACGACAGGAGCAGTACTTC. This codes for CASSLRSGRQEQYF.

The chain joins TRBV7-8 to TRBJ2-7, with TRBD1 as a possible D gene (5 bases). Germline-derived CDR1 and CDR2 are SGHVS and FQNEAQ. This CDR3 has 11 amino acids. The CDR3: CAKGRSYEQYF. CDR3 nucleotides: TGTGCTAAGGGGCGTTCCTACGAGCAGTACTTC.

This clonotype was seen many times. CDR3 sequence reads: CSVDRANTGELFF. The CDR3 nucleotides read TGCAGCGTTGACCGGGCTAACACCGGGGAGCTGTTTTTT. The chain employs TRBV29-1 and TRBJ2-2; no reliable D call. The CDR3 consists of 13 residues. Trimming cost V 3 bases and J 2 bases, with 7 bases left between them. CDR1 SQVTM and CDR2 ANQGSEA come from the germline V gene.

This clonotype came up a few times. The gene calls are TRBV5-1 and TRBJ1-5; TRBD1 agrees at 8 bases. This CDR3 spans 15 amino acids. Germline V gene sequence: CDR1 SGHRS, CDR2 YFSETQ. V lost 0 bases to trimming and J lost 9 bases; unmatched junction nucleotides: 8. In DNA, the CDR3 is TGCGCCAGCAGCTTGGCCGGACAGGGATTATCGCCCCAGCATTTT. Its protein product is CASSLAGQGLSPQHF.

The sample holds a few counts of this clonotype. V usage is TRBV27 and J usage is TRBJ2-1, with D possibly matching TRBD1 (5 bases). The CDR3 length is 19 residues. Deletions cut 3 bases from V and 4 bases from J, with 25 bases between. From germline, CDR1 is MNHEY and CDR2 SMNVEV (reference sequence). DNA for the CDR3: TGTGCCAGCAGTTTTTGGGGCCCGCGACGGACCTCGGAGTACAATGAGCAGTTCTTC. Residues: CASSFWGPRRTSEYNEQFF.

The chain recombines TRBV7-8 with TRBJ2-1; D not resolved. This CDR3 is built from 12 residues. The germline gives CDR1 SGHVS, CDR2 FQNEAQ. Trimming removed 4 bases at V and 6 bases at J, with 7 bases between. In nucleotides, the CDR3 is TGTGCCAGCAGCTCCCCTAGCAATGAGCAGTTCTTC. This sequence encodes CASSSPSNEQFF.

This clonotype was seen only a few times. The chain recombines TRBV24-1 with TRBJ2-5; D perhaps matches TRBD2 (7 bases). The ends were cut back, 3 bases at V and 2 bases at J, with 15 bases in the middle. The CDR3 consists of 16 residues. CDR1 and CDR2 from the germline V gene are KGHDR and SFDVKD. The CDR3 loop is CATSDPPGRGQETQYF. Here the CDR3 DNA reads TGTGCCACCAGTGATCCTCCAGGGAGGGGGCAAGAGACCCAGTACTTC.

This clonotype showed up just a few times. V and J are TRBV3-1 and TRBJ2-1, with D perhaps matching TRBD1 (5 bases). Trimming pared 1 base from V and 2 bases from J, leaving 12 bases between. This CDR3 is built from 16 residues. Germline V CDR1 and CDR2: LGHDT, YNNKEL (reference sequence). CDR3 region: CASSQVVGPTYNEQFF. CDR3 in DNA: TGTGCCAGCAGCCAAGTGGTGGGGCCGACCTACAATGAGCAGTTCTTC.

V usage is TRBV28 and J usage is TRBJ2-5; 9 bases fit TRBD2. The CDR3 is 15 residues long. Germline lookup yields CDR1 MDHEN and CDR2 SYDVKM. V was pared by 1 base and J by 3 bases, with 3 bases of the junction left unmatched. CDR3 sequence (DNA): TGTGCCAGCAGTTTATTCAGACTAGCGGAAGAGACCCAGTACTTC. Translated, it gives CASSLFRLAEETQYF.

This chain uses TRBV29-1 with TRBJ1-1, with D maybe TRBD1 (6 bases). Per the germline V gene, CDR1 is SQVTM and CDR2 is ANQGSEA. V was clipped by 6 bases and J by 3 bases, with 11 bases between them. This CDR3 region has 12 residues. The CDR3 nucleotides read TGCAGCGTGGGAGCAGGGGACACTGAAGCTTTCTTT. Encoded protein: CSVGAGDTEAFF.

A few counts support this clonotype. The chain combines TRBV6-2 or TRBV6-3 with TRBJ2-1, with D unclear. The CDR3 length is 15 residues. V was pared by 4 bases and J by 1 base, with 11 bases between. Germline V gene lookup returns CDR1 MNHEY and CDR2 SVGEGT. CDR3 sequence (DNA): TGTGCCAGCAGTTCCCCTTTCACTTCCTACAATGAGCAGTTCTTC. This codes for CASSSPFTSYNEQFF.

This clonotype showed up just a few times. The chain is built from TRBV20-1 and TRBJ1-2, with D uncertain. CDR1 is DFQATT, CDR2 SNEGSKA, per germline (reference sequence). This CDR3 spans 12 amino acids. V gave up 2 bases and J gave up 1 base, with 5 bases separating them. For the CDR3, the DNA is TGCAGTGCTAGAATGGTTAACTATGGCTACACCTTC. It specifies CSARMVNYGYTF.

In its sample, this clonotype was seen a few times. The chain is built from TRBV27 and TRBJ2-3; the D is unclear. The CDR3 contains 14 residues. The germline V gene has CDR1 MNHEY and CDR2 SMNVEV (reference sequence). V lost 1 base and J 0 bases, leaving 5 bases between the germline ends. CDR3 sequence reads: CASSLFPSTDTQYF. CDR3 bases: TGTGCCAGCAGTTTATTTCCTAGCACAGATACGCAGTATTTT.

This clonotype was seen at least ten times. The chain couples TRBV5-5 to TRBJ2-5; no clear D gene. V dropped 5 bases and J dropped 4 bases, with 9 bases sitting between them. Germline CDR1 is SGHKS and CDR2 is YYEKEE (reference sequence). This CDR3 is built from 12 residues. The CDR3 sequence: CASSFVGETQYF. For the CDR3, the DNA is TGTGCCAGCAGTTTTGTGGGAGAGACCCAGTACTTC.

This clonotype appeared many times. The rearrangement joins TRBV20-1 to TRBJ2-7, with unresolved D. The CDR3 sequence is 13 residues long. The V gene lost 3 bases and the J gene lost 3 bases, with 12 bases spanning the gap. In germline, CDR1 is DFQATT, CDR2 SNEGSKA (reference sequence). The CDR3 DNA follows: TGCAGTGCTAGGGGTGGAATGAGCTACGAGCAGTACTTC. It specifies CSARGGMSYEQYF.

The chain uses TRBV18 and TRBJ2-1; TRBD1 agrees at 7 bases. This CDR3 has 15 residues. V lost 3 bases to trimming and J lost 4 bases; unmatched junction nucleotides: 6. Germline CDR1 KGHSH, CDR2 LQKENI. CDR3 nucleotides: TGTGCCAGCTCACCGATACAGGGGCGGTACAATGAGCAGTTCTTC. As protein: CASSPIQGRYNEQFF.

V and J are TRBV5-1 and TRBJ2-5; TRBD2 is a possible D gene (7 bases). Germline values: CDR1 SGHRS, CDR2 YFSETQ. Trimming removed 4 bases at V and 4 bases at J, with 14 bases between. This CDR3 has 14 residues. The CDR3 DNA reads TGCGCCAGCAGCCCGGGGGGCCCTCGAGAGACCCAGTACTTC. This gives the protein CASSPGGPRETQYF.

This chain uses TRBV21-1 with TRBJ2-1; no check of the table's D call, TRBD1, against the DNA was made. TRBV21-1 is given as a pseudogene. There are 16 residues in the CDR3. As DNA, the CDR3 is TGTGCCAGCAGCAAAGGAAGCGGGGGGACGGGGGATGAGCAGTTCTTC. This translates into CASSKGSGGTGDEQFF.

The chain couples TRBV6-6 to TRBJ2-1; 8 bases line up with TRBD1. The CDR3 sequence is 13 residues long. CDR1 MNHNY and CDR2 SVGAGI come from the germline V gene (reference sequence). The trim removed 2 bases at V and 6 bases at J, leaving 0 bases unmatched. CDR3 bases: TGTGCCAGCAGTTACACAGGGGGCAATGAGCAGTTCTTC. Translation gives CASSYTGGNEQFF.

A single count supports this clonotype. A much larger clone differs by one base, so this may be a read error. V gene TRBV24-1 combines with J gene TRBJ2-5; 10 bases agree with TRBD1. Trimming at V came to 3 bases and at J to 3 bases, leaving 3 bases not matched to a gene. Germline CDR1 and CDR2: KGHDR and SFDVKD. This CDR3 spans 15 amino acids. The CDR3 DNA is TGTGCCACCAGTGATCCGGGACAGGGGAAAGAGACCCAGTACTTC. Translating it yields CATSDPGQGKETQYF.

This clonotype was seen a few times. The chain combines TRBV4-1 with TRBJ2-1; D may be TRBD2 (6 bases). CDR1 and CDR2 (germline): MGHRA, YSYEKL. The CDR3 is made up of 16 amino acids. The V gene lost 0 bases and the J gene lost 5 bases, with 14 bases spanning the gap. The CDR3 sequence: CASSQDPGRFHNEQFF. CDR3 in DNA: TGCGCCAGCAGCCAAGATCCGGGGAGGTTCCACAATGAGCAGTTCTTC.

V is TRBV28 and J is TRBJ1-5; the match to TRBD1 covers 8 bases. V lost 8 bases, J lost 2 bases, and 5 bases stayed unmatched. The CDR3 is 14 residues long. The germline CDR1 and CDR2 sequences are MDHEN and SYDVKM. In nucleotides, the CDR3 is TGTGCCAGCGGACAGGGCGTTGGCAATCAGCCCCAGCATTTT. Protein sequence: CASGQGVGNQPQHF. The full variable domain, rest sourced from reference TRBV28 and TRBJ1-5, is DVKVTQSSRYLVKRTGEKVFLECVQDMDHENMFWYRQDPGLGLRLIYFSYDVKMKEKGDIPEGYSVSREKKERFSLILESASTNQTSMYLCASGQGVGNQPQHFGDGTRLSIL.

This clonotype was detected only a few times. J is TRBJ2-2 and V is TRBV29-1; 10 positions agree with TRBD2. Germline-derived CDR1 and CDR2 are SQVTM and ANQGSEA. The CDR3 contains 16 residues. V was pared by 4 bases and J by 5 bases, with 10 bases of the junction left unmatched. CDR3 in amino acids: CSVATLAGAVTGELFF. CDR3 DNA: TGCAGCGTTGCTACTCTAGCGGGAGCAGTTACCGGGGAGCTGTTTTTT.

V and J are TRBV5-1 and TRBJ2-7, with no clear D. CDR3 length: 14 residues. Trimming removed 6 bases at V and 2 bases at J, with 15 bases between. Germline V gene lookup returns CDR1 SGHRS and CDR2 YFSETQ. Written as DNA, the CDR3 is TGCGCCAGCAACCTTGATGGTAACCCCTACGAGCAGTACTTC. Translated: CASNLDGNPYEQYF.

This clonotype was picked up a small number of times. V usage is TRBV12-3 or TRBV12-4 and J usage is TRBJ2-3; a possible D gene is TRBD2 (5 bases). V was clipped by 6 bases and J by 2 bases, with 9 bases between them. CDR3 length equals 13 residues. The CDR3 protein is CASSERYTDTQYF. As DNA, the CDR3 is TGTGCCAGCAGCGAGCGGTACACAGATACGCAGTATTTT.